This record looks at one TCR beta chain sequence and its context. The antigen remains undetermined. There are 15 residues in the CDR3. Trimming left V 4 bases short and J 4 bases short, with 14 bases between. Germline CDR1 and CDR2: SGHDT and YYEEEE. The sample belongs to a study of CD8 T cell repertoires and HIV-1 epitope variants. Data came from immunoSEQ multiplex PCR; TCRdb stores just in-frame clones and leaves some out. The table has about 2,500 clones, about 60% seen once. This chain uses TRBV5-6 with TRBJ1-4; maybe TRBD1 (6 bases). Sequencing was carried out using cultured CD8+ T cells derived from PBMCs. The receptor was isolated from a male donor with HIV. The CDR3 reads CASSVSGQLNEKLFF. The CDR3 DNA is TGTGCCAGCAGCGTCTCTGGACAGCTTAATGAAAAACTGTTTTTT. Looking up the rest from reference TRBV5-6 and TRBJ1-4 gives the full variable domain: DAGVTQSPTHLIKTRGQQVTLRCSPKSGHDTVSWYQQALGQGPQFIFQYYEEEERQRGNFPDRFSGHQFPNYSSELNVNALLLGDSALYLCASSVSGQLNEKLFFGSGTQLSVL.